Described below is a single T cell receptor (beta chain) sequence and its context. Authors' analysis steps: Counts of nucleated cells, estimated from reference gene primer amplification, were obtained. Profiling relied on immunoSEQ multiplex PCR, and the TCRdb table lists in-frame clones only, not all of them. V and J calls and clone size come straight from that table; D and trimming were deduced from the DNA. Of about 150,000 clones in the sample, about 90% were seen once. The entry originates in a study of blood T cell repertoires in COVID-19. Study-level information: Samples representing acute and convalescent COVID-19 were sourced from the United States, Italy and Spain. PBMCs, B-cell-depleted T cells, or T cells were the source of the cDNA or gDNA that made up the material.

The CDR3 is made up of 16 amino acids. Germline values: CDR1 MNHEY, CDR2 SMNVEV (reference sequence). V shed 6 bases and J 10 bases; nucleotides not matched to a gene: 17. The receptor was isolated from a man aged 50-60 years with acute or convalescent COVID-19. Specimen: peripheral blood. V and J are TRBV27 and TRBJ2-1, with TRBD1 matching over 8 bases. The CDR3 sequence: CASSPRGTGGYGEQFF. The CDR3 DNA follows: TGTGCCAGCAGCCCACGGGGAACAGGGGGGTACGGCGAGCAGTTCTTC.